This T cell receptor beta chain was sequenced for a study of cytomegalovirus exposure and HLA in healthy donors. Whole-study results and caveats: Segments of the TCR beta V type were, in most cases, productive about 87% or about 30% of the time in an earlier analysis.

Trimming removed 4 bases from V and 6 bases from J, with 16 bases in between. The germline gives CDR1 SGDLS, CDR2 YYNGEE. The CDR3 is 14 residues long. With 60 Vbeta and 13 Jbeta primers, the PCR was carried out. TCRdb keeps only in-frame clones here, not all; method: immunoSEQ multiplex PCR. The table has 210,000 or so clones, 83% seen once. Each donor was nominally healthy when sampled (though unrecorded immune exposures were likely). With respect to this clone: The antigen remains unidentified.

What was sequenced was PBMCs. The origin of this receptor is a girl between 10 and 17 years old in good health and CMV-seronegative. The chain couples TRBV9 to TRBJ1-2; D unclear. CDR3 nucleotide sequence: TGTGCCAGCAGCCCCCTTATGGCTCCACATGGCTACACCTTC. This codes for CASSPLMAPHGYTF.